Sequencing of this TCR beta chain was carried out in a study of cytomegalovirus exposure and HLA in healthy donors. This PCR relied on a set of 60 Vbeta primers and 13 Jbeta primers. Measured with immunoSEQ multiplex PCR; TCRdb has only the in-frame clones, and not every one. The sample includes roughly 200,000 clones, 70% to 75% of them seen just once. Germline V CDR1 and CDR2: MNHEY, SMNVEV (reference sequence). The length of the CDR3 is 13 residues. Remarks on this clone: Its antigen remains unidentified. At one end the junction does not follow the germline gene, possibly because of a read error.

General study points: Association with HLA alleles at 0.05 false discovery rate was found for roughly 17,000 TCR beta sequences in a later analysis.

The sequence was obtained from a male donor in good health and CMV-seronegative. The gene calls are TRBV27 and TRBJ1-5; D not resolved. Input material: PBMCs. CDR3 in DNA: TGTGCCAGCAGTTATTATAGCAATCGGCCCCAGCATTTT. Translated: CASSYYSNRPQHF.